The clone carrying this T cell receptor (beta chain) was counted at least ten times. What it recognizes is unknown. MiXCR, applied by TCRdb to the 5' RACE reads, yields one record per CDR3 protein. The sample lists hundreds of thousands of distinct CDR3 sequences; around 21% were seen once. These data belong to a study of identical twins. Study results and limitations: Cross-sectional statistics, not tracking of the same donors, supported the conclusions.

The CDR3 extends over 12 amino acids. Between the trimmed V and J ends, which lost 2 bases and 11 bases, there was a span of 12 bases. These same data were also listed under a study on T cells expressing NK-cell markers.

This TCR came from a woman younger than 35 in good health. What was sequenced was PBMCs. The rearrangement joins TRBV12-3 or TRBV12-4 to TRBJ1-1, with no clear D. CDR3 in DNA: TGTGCCAGCAGTTTATCCAGGCAGAGGGCTTTCTTT. Encoded protein: CASSLSRQRAFF.